These 3 T cell receptor beta chains came from one sample sequenced in a study of blood T cell repertoires in COVID-19. Clones were read by immunoSEQ multiplex PCR, and TCRdb kept only the in-frame ones, dropping some. The sample has 95,000 to 100,000 clones; approximately 80% are singletons. Sequencing input: peripheral blood. These receptors came from a man in his 70s with acute or convalescent COVID-19.

The chain is built from TRBV10-2 and TRBJ1-1, with a tentative D call TRBD1 (5 bases). Per the germline V gene, CDR1 is WSHSY and CDR2 is SAAADI. The CDR3 sequence is 15 residues long. Trimming took off 2 bases at V and 0 bases at J, with 10 bases between the two ends. The DNA for the CDR3 is TGCGCCAGCAGTGAGATAGTACAGGTGAACACTGAAGCTTTCTTT. It is translated as CASSEIVQVNTEAFF.

This clone was seen just once. In DNA form, the CDR3 reads TGTGCCAGCAGCGGTACCGGGACTAAGTACAATGAGCAGTTCTTC. It yields the protein CASSGTGTKYNEQFF. The rearrangement uses TRBV13 and TRBJ2-1; 7 bases fit TRBD2. Germline CDR1 reads PRHDT; CDR2 reads FYEKMQ (reference sequence). V gave up 5 bases and J gave up 4 bases; unmatched junction bases: 8. This CDR3 region has 15 residues.

V usage is TRBV28 and J usage is TRBJ1-1; D gene ambiguous. The V gene's germline CDR1 is MDHEN and CDR2 SYDVKM. V was trimmed by 3 bases and J by 7 bases, leaving 9 bases between them. The CDR3 length is 12 residues. In DNA, the CDR3 is TGTGCCAGCAGTTTGCCCGGGTATGAAGCTTTCTTT. It yields the protein CASSLPGYEAFF.